Each of the 4 T cell receptor beta chains below was sequenced from the same sample in a study of T-cell memory formation after mild COVID-19. TCRdb analysed the 5' RACE reads with MiXCR anew, one entry per CDR3 protein. The sample includes 250,000 to 400,000 distinct CDR3 sequences, about 13% of them seen just once. The source material was PBMCs or a T cell subset sorted from them (not recorded which). The receptor source for this set is a young man who had mild COVID-19 (a few samples of this study predate the infection). Cell type and time point are not known.

This clonotype occurred many times. This chain links TRBV4-1 with TRBJ2-3; 9 positions agree with TRBD2. V was pared by 0 bases and J by 1 base, with 5 bases of the junction left unmatched. The CDR3 length is 17 residues. Germline CDR1 and CDR2: MGHRA and YSYEKL. The CDR3: CASSQDERLAGTDTQYF. CDR3 in DNA: TGCGCCAGCAGCCAAGATGAGAGACTAGCGGGCACAGATACGCAGTATTTT.

The V gene is TRBV10-1, the J gene TRBJ1-1; D not resolved. The CDR3 loop spans 13 amino acids. CDR1 and CDR2 (germline): WNHNN, SYGVQD (reference sequence). The V end was cut by 5 bases, the J end by 4 bases, with 11 bases between. CDR3 bases: TGCGCCAGCAGTAGAGTCCGAATCACTGAAGCTTTCTTT. Protein sequence: CASSRVRITEAFF.

This clonotype was counted a few times. The V call is TRBV12-3 or TRBV12-4, the J call TRBJ2-3; D unresolved. The CDR3 contains 13 residues. V was trimmed by 3 bases and J by 2 bases, leaving 6 bases between them. CDR3 loop: CASSFGFTDTQYF. The CDR3 DNA is TGTGCCAGCAGTTTTGGCTTCACAGATACGCAGTATTTT.

This sequence joins TRBV29-1 and TRBJ2-7; D remains unclear. CDR3 length: 14 amino acids. With 4 bases removed from V and 2 bases from J, the gap between germline ends came to 15 bases. The germline V gene encodes CDR1 SQVTM and CDR2 ANQGSEA. This CDR3 is CSVGSEWFPYEQYV. The DNA of the CDR3 is TGCAGCGTTGGTTCGGAGTGGTTTCCCTACGAGCAGTACGTC.